This record covers a single T cell receptor beta chain. What it recognizes is unknown. This entry belongs to a study of OX40 agonist ivuxolimab in advanced cancers. The wider study: Recorded diagnoses for dose-escalation patients were hepatocellular carcinoma, melanoma, renal cell or head and neck cancer.

General study points: Both CD4+ and CD8+ T cell populations in blood had undergone clonal expansion by week 6 at 0.1 to 3.0 mg/kg. In the expanded peripheral T cells, antigen specificity was never determined. Also present in some nonresponders was a low level of normalized T-cell clonal expansion.

Germline lookup yields CDR1 SGHRS and CDR2 YFSETQ. With V trimmed by 4 bases and J by 6 bases, 6 bases remained unmatched. The CDR3 is made up of 13 amino acids. TCRdb's copy holds only in-frame clones and misses some; the assay was immunoSEQ multiplex PCR. This table holds 75,000 to 95,000 clones, 70% to 90% found once. Sequenced here: CD4+ or CD8+ T cells sorted from blood, sampled in a trial of the OX40 agonist ivuxolimab. J is TRBJ1-2 and V is TRBV5-1, with 7 positions matching TRBD1. The clonotype comes from an adult with an advanced solid tumor such as melanoma, head and neck, liver or kidney cancer. The CDR3 reads CASSPDRVDGYTF. CDR3 nucleotides: TGCGCCAGCAGCCCCGACAGGGTCGATGGCTACACCTTC.